The 25 T cell receptor beta chains reported below all come from one sample, sequenced in a study of T cell changes during pregnancy in multiple sclerosis. Repertoires were generated with immunoSEQ multiplex PCR, while TCRdb's copy carries only in-frame clones and drops some. The repertoire holds roughly 80,000 clones, around 89% seen once, with approximately 2% in the top ten. Sequencing was performed on peripheral blood, taken before pregnancy. The receptors stem from a female donor with multiple sclerosis, enrolled in a pregnancy study.

V gene TRBV2 combines with J gene TRBJ1-2; a weak D match, TRBD1 (5 bases). The CDR3 consists of 14 residues. Trimming cost V 5 bases and J 2 bases, with 12 bases left between them. Germline V gene lookup returns CDR1 SNHLY and CDR2 FYNNEI. The DNA of the CDR3 is TGTGCCAGCAGTCCGGGACTGACCAACTATGGCTACACCTTC. As protein: CASSPGLTNYGYTF.

The chain recombines TRBV7-6 with TRBJ2-3; no definite D call. CDR1 SGHVS and CDR2 FNYEAQ come from the germline V gene. This CDR3 region has 13 residues. V shed 6 bases and J shed 7 bases, with 14 bases lying between them. The CDR3 loop is CASSPNTENTQYF. The CDR3 region has the DNA TGTGCCAGCAGTCCCAATACTGAGAATACGCAGTATTTT. The full variable domain, completed using reference TRBV7-6 and TRBJ2-3, is GAGVSQSPRYKVTKRGQDVALRCDPISGHVSLYWYRQALGQGPEFLTYFNYEAQQDKSGLPNDRFSAERPEGSISTLTIQRTEQRDSAMYRCASSPNTENTQYFGPGTRLTVL.

This rearrangement joins TRBV19 to TRBJ1-1; D ambiguous. Germline V lookup: CDR1 LNHDA, CDR2 SQIVND (reference sequence). Trimming took off 6 bases at V and 4 bases at J, with 15 bases between the two ends. The CDR3 has 14 residues. In DNA, the CDR3 is TGTGCCAGTAGATCACCTCAGGCGGGCACTGAAGCTTTCTTT. Translating it yields CASRSPQAGTEAFF.

The V gene is TRBV28, the J gene TRBJ2-6; 10 bases are a match to TRBD1. V was pared by 3 bases and J by 1 base, with 3 bases of the junction left unmatched. The CDR3 covers 17 residues. CDR1 and CDR2 from the germline V gene are MDHEN and SYDVKM. The CDR3: CASSFGDRGSGANVLTF. CDR3 DNA: TGTGCCAGCAGTTTTGGGGACAGGGGTTCTGGGGCCAACGTCCTGACTTTC.

This chain connects TRBV5-1 to TRBJ2-6; D is undetermined. Trimming removed 1 base at V and 1 base at J, with 6 bases between. This CDR3 is 15 amino acids long. CDR1 and CDR2 from the germline V gene are SGHRS and YFSETQ. The CDR3 sequence: CASSLSVSGANVLTF. The CDR3 DNA sequence: TGCGCCAGCAGCTTGTCAGTATCTGGGGCCAACGTCCTGACTTTC.

This chain uses TRBV6-5 with TRBJ1-5; tentatively, D is TRBD1 (6 bases). CDR1 is MNHEY, CDR2 SVGAGI, per germline. The CDR3 has 14 residues. Trimming left V 1 base short and J 7 bases short, with 11 bases between. The CDR3 spells CASSYLGAGQPQHF. The CDR3 bases are TGTGCCAGCAGTTACTTGGGGGCAGGGCAGCCCCAGCATTTT.

This chain connects TRBV28 to TRBJ1-1; 8 nucleotides agree with TRBD1. CDR1 and CDR2 (germline): MDHEN, SYDVKM. This CDR3 comprises 14 residues. Germline trimming cut 4 bases from V and 6 bases from J; bases unmatched to any gene: 7. The CDR3 region has the DNA TGTGCCAGCAGTTCGACAGGGGATAGGGCTGAAGCTTTCTTT. It codes for CASSSTGDRAEAFF. Drawing the rest from reference TRBV28 and TRBJ1-1, the complete variable domain is DVKVTQSSRYLVKRTGEKVFLECVQDMDHENMFWYRQDPGLGLRLIYFSYDVKMKEKGDIPEGYSVSREKKERFSLILESASTNQTSMYLCASSSTGDRAEAFFGQGTRLTVV.

The V gene is TRBV30, the J gene TRBJ2-7; 12 nucleotides match TRBD2. Per germline, CDR1 GTSNPN and CDR2 SVGIG (reference sequence). Germline trimming cut 1 base from V and 4 bases from J; bases unmatched to any gene: 5. This CDR3 has 15 amino acids. CDR3 protein: CAWSDGLAGLYEQYF. In DNA form, the CDR3 reads TGTGCCTGGAGTGACGGACTAGCGGGGCTTTACGAGCAGTACTTC.

This chain uses TRBV2 with TRBJ2-7, with 7 bases fitting TRBD1. CDR1 is SNHLY and CDR2 is FYNNEI in the germline V gene. The V segment lost 6 bases and the J segment 1 base; nucleotides outside the gene matches: 3. The CDR3 is made up of 13 amino acids. The CDR3 DNA reads TGTGCCAGCAGGGACAGGTATTCCTACGAGCAGTACTTC. Its translation: CASRDRYSYEQYF.

J is TRBJ1-5 and V is TRBV28; TRBD1 is a possible D gene (5 bases). V dropped 1 base and J dropped 7 bases, with 14 bases sitting between them. The CDR3 is made up of 15 amino acids. Germline CDR1 MDHEN, CDR2 SYDVKM. This CDR3 is CASSLSGRANQPQHF. DNA for the CDR3: TGTGCCAGCAGTTTATCCGGCAGGGCCAACCAGCCCCAGCATTTT.

This sequence joins TRBV4-1 and TRBJ2-7, with TRBD1 matching over 9 bases. Trimming at V came to 0 bases and at J to 6 bases, leaving 9 bases not matched to a gene. Germline-derived CDR1 and CDR2 are MGHRA and YSYEKL. The CDR3 has 16 amino acids. In DNA form, the CDR3 reads TGCGCCAGCAGCCAAGATGGGGGGACAGGGATATCCGAGCAGTACTTC. Its translation: CASSQDGGTGISEQYF.

The chain links TRBV9 to TRBJ2-7, with TRBD2 as a possible D gene (5 bases). With 0 bases removed from V and 2 bases from J, the gap between germline ends came to 12 bases. Germline V gives CDR1 SGDLS, CDR2 YYNGEE. This CDR3 is 15 amino acids long. The CDR3 loop is CASSVERAETYEQYF. The CDR3 region has the DNA TGTGCCAGCAGCGTAGAGAGAGCGGAAACCTACGAGCAGTACTTC.

This sequence joins TRBV27 and TRBJ2-5, with D possibly matching TRBD2 (6 bases). Trimming pared 5 bases from V and 4 bases from J, leaving 20 bases between. The V gene's germline CDR1 is MNHEY and CDR2 SMNVEV (reference sequence). The CDR3 loop spans 16 amino acids. In DNA form, the CDR3 reads TGTGCCAGCAGTACCCCCCCTCGGGGGAGCCTAGAGACCCAGTACTTC. Translated, it gives CASSTPPRGSLETQYF.

This sequence joins TRBV7-9 and TRBJ1-1; 8 bases agree with TRBD1. V trimming: 5 bases; J trimming: 9 bases; junction bases outside the gene matches: 5. Germline V lookup: CDR1 SEHNR, CDR2 FQNEAQ (reference sequence). There are 12 residues in the CDR3. CDR3 sequence (DNA): TGTGCCAGCAGCGGGACAGGCCGGAAAGCTTTCTTT. It translates to CASSGTGRKAFF.

The chain links TRBV5-1 to TRBJ1-2, with unresolved D. The germline V gene encodes CDR1 SGHRS and CDR2 YFSETQ. V was shortened by 4 bases and J by 2 bases, with 9 bases between the two germline ends. There are 13 residues in the CDR3. The CDR3 DNA reads as TGCGCCAGCAGCCCATACGGGAACTATGGCTACACCTTC. Encoded protein: CASSPYGNYGYTF.

The rearrangement joins TRBV11-3 to TRBJ2-2; 10 positions match TRBD1. V lost 5 bases, J lost 7 bases, and 10 bases stayed unmatched. Germline V gives CDR1 SGHNT, CDR2 YENEEA. The CDR3 is made up of 16 amino acids. This CDR3 is CASSRFGTGESGELFF. CDR3 in DNA: TGTGCCAGCAGCCGATTCGGGACAGGGGAAAGCGGGGAGCTGTTTTTT. Complete variable domain (other parts from reference TRBV11-3 and TRBJ2-2): EAGVVQSPRYKIIEKKQPVAFWCNPISGHNTLYWYLQNLGQGPELLIRYENEEAVDDSQLPKDRFSAERLKGVDSTLKIQPAELGDSAVYLCASSRFGTGESGELFFGEGSRLTVL.

The CDR3 loop reads CASSETQRVAFF. The CDR3 DNA sequence: TGTGCCAGCAGTGAGACTCAGAGGGTAGCTTTCTTT. The V call is TRBV2, the J call TRBJ1-1, with D unresolved. Germline V gene lookup returns CDR1 SNHLY and CDR2 FYNNEI. The V and J ends lost 3 bases and 10 bases respectively, with 12 bases between them. This CDR3 contains 12 residues.

The CDR3 is CASSLHGTGGYEQYF. CDR3 DNA sequence: TGTGCCAGCAGCTTGCACGGGACAGGGGGCTACGAGCAGTACTTC. The chain is built from TRBV7-2 and TRBJ2-7; 11 positions agree with TRBD1. Trimming at V came to 3 bases and at J to 3 bases, leaving 4 bases not matched to a gene. Germline V lookup: CDR1 SGHTA, CDR2 FQGNSA. This CDR3 has 15 amino acids. The whole variable domain, filled in from reference TRBV7-2 and TRBJ2-7, reads GAGVSQSPSNKVTEKGKDVELRCDPISGHTALYWYRQSLGQGLEFLIYFQGNSAPDKSGLPSDRFSAERTGGSVSTLTIQRTQQEDSAVYLCASSLHGTGGYEQYFGPGTRLTVT.

The J gene is TRBJ2-5, the V gene TRBV7-9; 9 bases align to TRBD1. Per germline, CDR1 SEHNR and CDR2 FQNEAQ (reference sequence). V dropped 1 base and J dropped 5; count of bases not matched to a gene: 5. The CDR3 has 15 residues. CDR3 sequence (DNA): TGTGCCAGCAGCTTAGTGGGTGGACAGGGGGAGACCCAGTACTTC. Translating it yields CASSLVGGQGETQYF.

Only one count was recorded for this clone. The CDR3 nucleotides read TGTGCCAGTAGTATAATAGGAGACAGGATGAGCACCGGGGAGCTGTTTTTT. Amino acid sequence: CASSIIGDRMSTGELFF. This chain uses TRBV19 with TRBJ2-2, with D possibly matching TRBD1 (6 bases). Per the germline V gene, CDR1 is LNHDA and CDR2 is SQIVND (reference sequence). CDR3 length: 17 amino acids. The V end lost 2 bases, the J end lost 4 bases, and 17 bases lay between the germline ends.

This chain joins TRBV18 and TRBJ2-4, with D possibly TRBD1 on 6 matching bases. With 6 bases removed from V and 8 bases from J, the gap between germline ends came to 17 bases. CDR1 and CDR2 from the germline V gene are KGHSH and LQKENI. This CDR3 comprises 14 residues. This chain's CDR3 is CASSPGTLGDIQYF. CDR3 nucleotide sequence: TGTGCCAGCTCGCCGGGGACACTAGGGGACATTCAGTACTTC.

The genes are TRBV6-1 and TRBJ1-2, with D perhaps TRBD1 (6 bases). The CDR3 runs to 12 residues. From germline, CDR1 is MNHNS and CDR2 SASEGT. Trimming took off 7 bases at V and 2 bases at J, with 8 bases between the two ends. CDR3 protein: CASTGTNYGYTF. The CDR3 region has the DNA TGTGCCAGCACCGGGACAAACTATGGCTACACCTTC.

The rearrangement uses TRBV2 and TRBJ2-7, with TRBD1 matching 8 bases. The trim removed 6 bases at V and 6 bases at J, leaving 13 bases unmatched. This CDR3 is built from 15 residues. The germline V gene encodes CDR1 SNHLY and CDR2 FYNNEI. CDR3 nucleotide sequence: TGTGCCAGCAGCCCCCAAACGGGACAGGTAGGCGAGCAGTACTTC. Translated: CASSPQTGQVGEQYF.

The chain couples TRBV7-9 to TRBJ2-2; D is perhaps TRBD2 (5 bases). The germline CDR1 and CDR2 sequences are SEHNR and FQNEAQ (reference sequence). There are 14 residues in the CDR3. Trimming took off 7 bases at V and 3 bases at J, with 12 bases between the two ends. This CDR3 reads CASTPPRDTGELFF. The CDR3 DNA reads TGTGCCAGCACCCCCCCGAGGGACACCGGGGAGCTGTTTTTT. The variable domain in full, with the rest retrieved from reference TRBV7-9 and TRBJ2-2, is DTGVSQNPRHKITKRGQNVTFRCDPISEHNRLYWYRQTLGQGPEFLTYFQNEAQLEKSRLLSDRFSAERPKGSFSTLEIQRTEQGDSAMYLCASTPPRDTGELFFGEGSRLTVL.

This chain joins TRBV19 and TRBJ1-5; no clear D gene. The CDR3 consists of 14 residues. Germline loops: CDR1 LNHDA, CDR2 SQIVND (reference sequence). The V and J ends lost 6 bases and 5 bases respectively, with 14 bases between them. The CDR3 nucleotides read TGTGCCAGTAGGCCCCGGGTTCTGGATCAGCCCCAGCATTTT. Translated, it gives CASRPRVLDQPQHF.